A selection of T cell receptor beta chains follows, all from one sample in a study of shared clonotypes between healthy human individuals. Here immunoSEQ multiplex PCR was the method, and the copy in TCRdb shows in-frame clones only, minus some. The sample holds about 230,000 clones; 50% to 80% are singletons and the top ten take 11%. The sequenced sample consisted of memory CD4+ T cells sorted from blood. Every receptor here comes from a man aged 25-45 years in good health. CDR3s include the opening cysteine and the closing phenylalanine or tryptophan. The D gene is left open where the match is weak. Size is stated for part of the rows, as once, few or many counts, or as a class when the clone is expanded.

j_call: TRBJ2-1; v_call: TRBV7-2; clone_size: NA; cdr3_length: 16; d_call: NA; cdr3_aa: CASSLETGTSYNEQFF; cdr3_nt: TGTGCCAGCAGCTTAGAGACGGGAACCTCCTACAATGAGCAGTTCTTC
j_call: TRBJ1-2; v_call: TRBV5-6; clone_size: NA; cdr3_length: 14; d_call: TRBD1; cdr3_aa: CASSLGDRVYGYTF; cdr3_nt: TGTGCCAGCAGCTTGGGAGACAGGGTCTATGGCTACACCTTC
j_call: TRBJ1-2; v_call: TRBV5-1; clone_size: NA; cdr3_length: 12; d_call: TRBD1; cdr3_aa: CASKGTDYGYTF; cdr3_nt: TGCGCCAGCAAAGGGACAGACTATGGCTACACCTTC
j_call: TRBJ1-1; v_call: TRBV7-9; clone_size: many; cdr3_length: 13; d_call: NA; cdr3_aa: CASSSGRGTEAFF; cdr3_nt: TGTGCCAGCAGCTCAGGCAGGGGCACTGAAGCTTTCTTT
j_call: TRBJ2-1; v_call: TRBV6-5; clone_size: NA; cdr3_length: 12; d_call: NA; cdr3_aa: CASSELSSEQFF; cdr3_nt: TGTGCCAGCAGTGAACTTAGCAGTGAGCAGTTCTTC
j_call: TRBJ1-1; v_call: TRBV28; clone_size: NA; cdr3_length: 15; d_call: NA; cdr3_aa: CASINGVTGDTEAFF; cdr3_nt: TGTGCCAGCATTAACGGGGTCACCGGAGACACTGAAGCTTTCTTT
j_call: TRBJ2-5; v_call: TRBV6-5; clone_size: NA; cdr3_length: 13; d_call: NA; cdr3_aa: CASSYTLRETQYF; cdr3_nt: TGTGCCAGCAGTTACACTCTCCGGGAGACCCAGTACTTC
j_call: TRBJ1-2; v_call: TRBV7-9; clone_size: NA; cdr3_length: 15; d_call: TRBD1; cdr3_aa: CASSSGQTQFYGYTF; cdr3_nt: TGTGCCAGCAGCTCGGGACAGACCCAATTCTATGGCTACACCTTC
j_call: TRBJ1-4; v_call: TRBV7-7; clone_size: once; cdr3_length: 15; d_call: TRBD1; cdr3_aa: CASSLSTGHGEKLFF; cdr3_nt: TGTGCTAGCAGCCTTTCGACAGGGCATGGTGAAAAACTGTTTTTT
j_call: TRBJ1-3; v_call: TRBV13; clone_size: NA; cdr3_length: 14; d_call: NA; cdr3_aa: CASSSASSGNTIYF; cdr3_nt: TGTGCCAGCAGCTCGGCCAGCTCTGGAAACACCATATATTTT
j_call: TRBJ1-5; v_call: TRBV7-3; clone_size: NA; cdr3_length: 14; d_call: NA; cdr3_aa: CASSWGSWRQPQHF; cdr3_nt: TGTGCCAGCAGCTGGGGGTCGTGGCGTCAGCCCCAGCATTTT
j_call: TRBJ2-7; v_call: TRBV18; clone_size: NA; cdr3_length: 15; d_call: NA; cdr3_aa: CASSPYSPTGYEQYF; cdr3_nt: TGTGCCAGCTCACCCTACAGTCCAACGGGCTACGAGCAGTACTTC
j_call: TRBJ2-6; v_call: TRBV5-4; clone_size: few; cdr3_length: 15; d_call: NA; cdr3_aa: CASSLGAQGFDVLTF; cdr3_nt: TGTGCCAGCAGCTTGGGGGCTCAGGGCTTTGACGTCCTGACTTTC
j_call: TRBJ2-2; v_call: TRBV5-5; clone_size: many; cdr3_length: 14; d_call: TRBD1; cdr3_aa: CASTPTGAGGELFF; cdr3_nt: TGTGCCAGCACCCCTACAGGGGCGGGCGGGGAGCTGTTTTTT
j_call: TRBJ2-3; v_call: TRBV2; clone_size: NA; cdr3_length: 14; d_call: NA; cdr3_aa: CASSDRASTDTQYF; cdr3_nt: TGTGCCAGCAGTGATCGAGCTAGCACAGATACGCAGTATTTT
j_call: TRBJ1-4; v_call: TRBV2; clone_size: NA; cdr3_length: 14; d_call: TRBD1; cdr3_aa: CASSNRGIREKLFF; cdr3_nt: TGTGCCAGCAGTAACAGGGGAATACGGGAAAAACTGTTTTTT
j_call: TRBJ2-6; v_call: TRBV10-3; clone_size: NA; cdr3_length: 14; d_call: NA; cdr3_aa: CAINRDSGANVLTF; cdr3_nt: TGTGCCATCAACCGCGACTCTGGGGCCAACGTCCTGACTTTC
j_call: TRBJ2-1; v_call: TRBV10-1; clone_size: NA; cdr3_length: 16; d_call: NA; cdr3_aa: CASSDSGTTGSNEQFF; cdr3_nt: TGCGCCAGCAGTGATTCCGGGACCACAGGGTCCAATGAGCAGTTCTTC
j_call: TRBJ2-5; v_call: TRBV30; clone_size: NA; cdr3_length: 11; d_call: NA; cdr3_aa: CAWTGVETQYF; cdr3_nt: TGTGCCTGGACAGGGGTAGAGACCCAGTACTTC
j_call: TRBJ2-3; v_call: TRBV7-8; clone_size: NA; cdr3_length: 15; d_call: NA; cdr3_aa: CASSSSAKPTDTQYF; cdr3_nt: TGTGCCAGCAGCTCTAGCGCTAAACCCACAGATACGCAGTATTTT
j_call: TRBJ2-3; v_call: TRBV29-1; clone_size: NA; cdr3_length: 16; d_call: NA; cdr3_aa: CSVEGAGVTSTDTQYF; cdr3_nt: TGCAGCGTTGAAGGGGCAGGCGTTACTAGCACAGATACGCAGTATTTT
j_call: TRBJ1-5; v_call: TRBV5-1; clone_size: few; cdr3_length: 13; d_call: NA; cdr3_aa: CASSLDSNQPQHF; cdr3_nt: TGCGCCAGCAGCTTGGACAGCAATCAGCCCCAGCATTTT
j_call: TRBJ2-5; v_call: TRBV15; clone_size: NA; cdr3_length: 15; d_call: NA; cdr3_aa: CATLEIGQKEETQYF; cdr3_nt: TGTGCCACCCTCGAAATAGGGCAGAAGGAAGAGACCCAGTACTTC
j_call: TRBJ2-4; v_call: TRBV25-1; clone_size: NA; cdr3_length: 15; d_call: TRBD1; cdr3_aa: CASSEPGTGGNIQYF; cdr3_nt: TGTGCCAGCAGTGAACCCGGGACAGGGGGAAACATTCAGTACTTC
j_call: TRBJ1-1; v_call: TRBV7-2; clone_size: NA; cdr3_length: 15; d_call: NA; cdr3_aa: CASSLVGRGDTEAFF; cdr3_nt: TGTGCCAGCAGCTTAGTGGGCAGGGGAGACACTGAAGCTTTCTTT
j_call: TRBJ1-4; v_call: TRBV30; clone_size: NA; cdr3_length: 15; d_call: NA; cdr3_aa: CAWSYGRGGDEKLFF; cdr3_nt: TGTGCCTGGAGTTACGGAAGGGGCGGAGATGAAAAACTGTTTTTT
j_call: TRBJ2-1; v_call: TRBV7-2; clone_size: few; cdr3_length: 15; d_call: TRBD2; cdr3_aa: CASSLVGRAGGEQFF; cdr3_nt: TGTGCCAGCAGCTTAGTAGGGAGGGCCGGGGGTGAGCAGTTCTTC